Shown below are 7 T cell receptor beta chains from a single sample sequenced in a study of T cell responses to AZD1222 COVID-19 vaccine. Generated by immunoSEQ multiplex PCR, the TCRdb table keeps only in-frame clones and is missing some. The sample includes 50,000 or so clones, approximately 89% of them seen just once. Sequencing used peripheral blood, obtained 28 days after the second AZD1222 dose. These receptors originate from an adult who received the AZD1222 COVID-19 vaccine.

This clone was picked up one time. The chain couples TRBV11-2 to TRBJ1-2, with 8 bases identical to TRBD1. Germline V gene lookup returns CDR1 SGHAT and CDR2 FQNNGV. The CDR3 sequence is 15 residues long. V dropped 4 bases and J dropped 7; count of bases not matched to a gene: 11. CDR3 DNA: TGTGCCAGCAGCTCCGGACAGGGAGCGAGTTCTGGCTACACCTTC. This gives the protein CASSSGQGASSGYTF. The full variable domain, rest sourced from reference TRBV11-2 and TRBJ1-2, is EAGVAQSPRYKIIEKRQSVAFWCNPISGHATLYWYQQILGQGPKLLIQFQNNGVVDDSQLPKDRFSAERLKGVDSTLKIQPAKLEDSAVYLCASSSGQGASSGYTFGSGTRLTVV.

The sample holds one count of this clone. The chain links TRBV4-1 to TRBJ2-2; TRBD2 aligns across 8 bases. Per germline, CDR1 MGHRA and CDR2 YSYEKL. Trimming removed 2 bases from V and 5 bases from J; junction bases left unmatched: 16. The CDR3 is made up of 19 amino acids. CDR3 nucleotides: TGCGCCAGCAGCCAAAAGAGGGGGACTAGTGGGGTTTCAACCGGGGAGCTGTTTTTT. Encoded protein: CASSQKRGTSGVSTGELFF.

The V gene is TRBV5-1, the J gene TRBJ1-1; the D gene is possibly TRBD1 (6 bases). The V gene lost 0 bases and the J gene lost 6 bases, with 9 bases spanning the gap. This CDR3 contains 13 residues. Germline V gives CDR1 SGHRS, CDR2 YFSETQ. The CDR3 bases are TGCGCCAGCAGCTTGGACAGGGTTGCTGAAGCTTTCTTT. Translation gives CASSLDRVAEAFF.

The chain carries TRBV19 and TRBJ1-1; 7 positions agree with TRBD1. The CDR3 has 16 residues. J gave up 0 bases and V 3 bases, and 7 bases lay outside the gene matches. Germline CDR1 reads LNHDA; CDR2 reads SQIVND (reference sequence). This CDR3 reads CASSIRDSRMNTEAFF. CDR3 coding DNA: TGTGCCAGTAGTATCAGGGACAGTCGGATGAACACTGAAGCTTTCTTT. Full variable domain (outside the CDR3, taken from reference TRBV19 and TRBJ1-1): DGGITQSPKYLFRKEGQNVTLSCEQNLNHDAMYWYRQDPGQGLRLIYYSQIVNDFQKGDIAEGYSVSREKKESFPLTVTSAQKNPTAFYLCASSIRDSRMNTEAFFGQGTRLTVV.

The V gene is TRBV6-5, the J gene TRBJ1-2; maybe TRBD1 (5 bases). Trimming pared 8 bases from V and 8 bases from J, leaving 12 bases between. Germline V lookup: CDR1 MNHEY, CDR2 SVGAGI. This CDR3 has 11 residues. Written as DNA, the CDR3 is TGTGCCAGCCGCACCCGGGGGGGCTACACCTTC. This gives the protein CASRTRGGYTF.

The chain couples TRBV27 to TRBJ1-1, with D tentatively TRBD1 (6 bases). V lost 7 bases and J 1 base, leaving 7 bases between the germline ends. Germline CDR1 reads MNHEY; CDR2 reads SMNVEV (reference sequence). The CDR3 consists of 12 residues. Here the CDR3 DNA reads TGTGCCAGCACGACAGGGAACACTGAAGCTTTCTTT. Its protein is CASTTGNTEAFF.

This clone was picked up a small number of times. The gene calls are TRBV6-2 or TRBV6-3 and TRBJ2-7; D gene ambiguous. With 5 bases removed from V and 1 base from J, the gap between germline ends came to 12 bases. Germline loops: CDR1 MNHEY, CDR2 SVGEGT. The CDR3 consists of 14 residues. CDR3 sequence (DNA): TGTGCCAGCAGTCGGCCAAACTTATCCTACGAGCAGTACTTC. It is translated as CASSRPNLSYEQYF.